This T cell receptor beta chain is from a study of OX40 agonist ivuxolimab in advanced cancers. Study-wide context: With a range of roughly 20 to 90, age averaged about 59 years, and approximately 83% were male.

This clone was observed a handful of times. Assay used: immunoSEQ multiplex PCR; TCRdb lists only in-frame clones, some missing. The data show 37,000 or so clones, roughly nine tenths seen once. The CDR3 is 13 residues long. V was cut by 5 bases and J by 0 bases, with 7 bases left in between. Germline lookup yields CDR1 WNHNN and CDR2 SYGVQD (reference sequence). J is TRBJ1-1 and V is TRBV10-1, with D tentatively TRBD1 (5 bases). This TCR derives from an adult with an advanced solid tumor such as melanoma, head and neck, liver or kidney cancer. The source material was CD4+ or CD8+ T cells sorted from blood, sampled in a trial of the OX40 agonist ivuxolimab. DNA for the CDR3: TGCGCCAGCAGTCCGACAGTGAACACTGAAGCTTTCTTT. It translates to CASSPTVNTEAFF.